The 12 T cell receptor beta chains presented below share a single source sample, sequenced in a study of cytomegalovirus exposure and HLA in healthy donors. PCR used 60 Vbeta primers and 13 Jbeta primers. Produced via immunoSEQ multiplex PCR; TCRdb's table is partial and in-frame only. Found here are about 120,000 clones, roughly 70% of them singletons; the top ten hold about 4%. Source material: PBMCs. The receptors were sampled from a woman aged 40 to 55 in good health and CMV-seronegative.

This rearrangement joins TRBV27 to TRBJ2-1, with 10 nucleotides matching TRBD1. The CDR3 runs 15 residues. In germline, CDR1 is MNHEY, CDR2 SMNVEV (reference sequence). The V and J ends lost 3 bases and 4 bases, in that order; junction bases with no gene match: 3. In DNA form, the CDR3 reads TGTGCCAGCAGTTTGGACAGGGGGAGTTACAATGAGCAGTTCTTC. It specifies CASSLDRGSYNEQFF.

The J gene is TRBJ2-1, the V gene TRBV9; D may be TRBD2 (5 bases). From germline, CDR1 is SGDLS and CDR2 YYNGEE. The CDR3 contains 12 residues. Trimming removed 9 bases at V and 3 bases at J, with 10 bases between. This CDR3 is CAKRWVYNEQFF. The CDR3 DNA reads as TGTGCCAAGCGGTGGGTCTACAATGAGCAGTTCTTC.

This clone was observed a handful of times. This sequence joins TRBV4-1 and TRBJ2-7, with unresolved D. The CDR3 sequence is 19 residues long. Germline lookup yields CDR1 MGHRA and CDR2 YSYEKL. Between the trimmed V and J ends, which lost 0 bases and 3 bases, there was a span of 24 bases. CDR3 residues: CASSQDQSLGTYSHYEQYF. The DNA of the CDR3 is TGCGCCAGCAGCCAAGATCAGTCGTTGGGCACCTACTCACACTACGAGCAGTACTTC.

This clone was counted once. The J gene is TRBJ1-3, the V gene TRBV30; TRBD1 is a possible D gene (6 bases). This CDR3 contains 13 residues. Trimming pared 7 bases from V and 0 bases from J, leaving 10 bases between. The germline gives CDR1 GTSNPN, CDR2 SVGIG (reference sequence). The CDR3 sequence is CALGQSSGNTIYF. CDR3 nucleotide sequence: TGTGCCTTAGGACAGAGCTCTGGAAACACCATATATTTT.

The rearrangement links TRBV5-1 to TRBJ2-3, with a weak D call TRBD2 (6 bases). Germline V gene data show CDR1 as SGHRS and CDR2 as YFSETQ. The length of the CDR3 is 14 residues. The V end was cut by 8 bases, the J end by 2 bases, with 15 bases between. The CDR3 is CASFLSGITDTQYF. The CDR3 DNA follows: TGCGCCAGTTTCCTTAGCGGCATCACAGATACGCAGTATTTT.

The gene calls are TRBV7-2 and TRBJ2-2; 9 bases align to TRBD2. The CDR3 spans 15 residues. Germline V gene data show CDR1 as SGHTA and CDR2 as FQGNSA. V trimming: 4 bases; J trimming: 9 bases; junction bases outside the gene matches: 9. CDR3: CASSSAGGRARELFF. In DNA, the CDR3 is TGTGCCAGCAGCTCGGCGGGGGGGAGGGCTCGGGAGCTGTTTTTT.

CDR3 nucleotides: TGTGCCATCTTGGCTAGCGGGGGGGGCACAGATACGCAGTATTTT. Translated, it gives CAILASGGGTDTQYF. The rearrangement uses TRBV10-3 and TRBJ2-3; 12 bases line up with TRBD2. After removal of 8 bases from V and 1 base from J, the junction contained 4 bases not matched to a gene. The CDR3 is 15 residues long. Germline CDR1 and CDR2: ENHRY and SYGVKD.

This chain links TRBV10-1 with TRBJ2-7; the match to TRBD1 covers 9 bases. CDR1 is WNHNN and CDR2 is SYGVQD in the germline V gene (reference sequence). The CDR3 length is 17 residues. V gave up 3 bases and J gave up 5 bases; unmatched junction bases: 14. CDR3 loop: CASSEKARTGEGHEQYF. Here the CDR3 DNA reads TGCGCCAGCAGTGAAAAGGCTAGGACAGGGGAGGGCCACGAGCAGTACTTC.

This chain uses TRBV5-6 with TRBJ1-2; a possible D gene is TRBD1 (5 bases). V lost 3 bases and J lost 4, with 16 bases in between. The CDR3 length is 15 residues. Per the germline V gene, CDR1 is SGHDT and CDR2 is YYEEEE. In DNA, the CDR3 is TGTGCCAGCAGCTGGGGACTGGGGTTTGGCTATGGCTACACCTTC. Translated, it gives CASSWGLGFGYGYTF.

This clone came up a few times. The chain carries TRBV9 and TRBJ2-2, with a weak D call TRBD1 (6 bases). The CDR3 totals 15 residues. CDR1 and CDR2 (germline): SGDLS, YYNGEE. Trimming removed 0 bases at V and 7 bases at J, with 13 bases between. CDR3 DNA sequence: TGTGCCAGCAGCGTAGCGGCAGGGGTTGGCGGGGAGCTGTTTTTT. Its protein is CASSVAAGVGGELFF.

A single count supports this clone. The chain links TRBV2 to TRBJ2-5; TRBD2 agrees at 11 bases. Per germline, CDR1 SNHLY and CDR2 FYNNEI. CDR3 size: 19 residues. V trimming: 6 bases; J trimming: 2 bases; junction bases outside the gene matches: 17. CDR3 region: CASSPLAGDLRGVQETQYF. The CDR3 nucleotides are TGTGCCAGCAGCCCACTAGCGGGAGATTTACGTGGGGTACAAGAGACCCAGTACTTC.

CDR3 region: CASESQGAWDNTGELFF. CDR3 bases: TGCGCCAGCGAGTCTCAGGGGGCTTGGGATAACACCGGGGAGCTGTTTTTT. The chain combines TRBV10-2 with TRBJ2-2, with TRBD1 matching over 8 bases. After removal of 8 bases from V and 2 bases from J, the junction contained 13 bases not matched to a gene. CDR1 and CDR2 from the germline V gene are WSHSY and SAAADI. The CDR3 runs 17 residues.